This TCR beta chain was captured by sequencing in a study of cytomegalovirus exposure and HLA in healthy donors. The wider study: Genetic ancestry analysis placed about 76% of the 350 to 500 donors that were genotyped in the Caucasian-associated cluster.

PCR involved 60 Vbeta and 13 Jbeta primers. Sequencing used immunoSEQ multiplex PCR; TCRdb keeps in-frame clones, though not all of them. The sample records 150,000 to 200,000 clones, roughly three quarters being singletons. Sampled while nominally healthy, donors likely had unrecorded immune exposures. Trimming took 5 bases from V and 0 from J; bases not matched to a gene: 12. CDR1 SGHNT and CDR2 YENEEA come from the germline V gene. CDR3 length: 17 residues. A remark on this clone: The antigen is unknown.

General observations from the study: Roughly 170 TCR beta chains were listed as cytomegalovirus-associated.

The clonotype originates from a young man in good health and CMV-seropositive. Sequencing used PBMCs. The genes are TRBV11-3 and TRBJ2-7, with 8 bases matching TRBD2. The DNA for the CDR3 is TGTGCCAGCAGCAGTCTTATAAGCGGGAGCCCCTCCTACGAGCAGTACGTC. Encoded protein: CASSSLISGSPSYEQYV.